Detailed here is one T cell receptor beta chain. Trimming left V 8 bases short and J 1 base short, with 21 bases between. Germline CDR1 is LNHDA and CDR2 is SQIVND (reference sequence). CDR3 length equals 17 residues. This sample was taken from a study of T cells in narcolepsy. Sequencing was performed with immunoSEQ multiplex PCR; in TCRdb, only in-frame clones are kept and a portion is missing. The sample includes roughly 32,000 clones, roughly four fifths of them seen just once. The clonotype comes from a human donor with narcolepsy. The rearrangement links TRBV19 to TRBJ1-5, with unresolved D. The sequencing sample was made of CD45RA- memory CD4+ T cells from PBMCs. The CDR3 loop is CASQPSPRIGSNQPQHF. The CDR3 coding sequence is TGTGCCAGTCAACCCTCCCCCCGCATAGGCAGCAATCAGCCCCAGCATTTT.